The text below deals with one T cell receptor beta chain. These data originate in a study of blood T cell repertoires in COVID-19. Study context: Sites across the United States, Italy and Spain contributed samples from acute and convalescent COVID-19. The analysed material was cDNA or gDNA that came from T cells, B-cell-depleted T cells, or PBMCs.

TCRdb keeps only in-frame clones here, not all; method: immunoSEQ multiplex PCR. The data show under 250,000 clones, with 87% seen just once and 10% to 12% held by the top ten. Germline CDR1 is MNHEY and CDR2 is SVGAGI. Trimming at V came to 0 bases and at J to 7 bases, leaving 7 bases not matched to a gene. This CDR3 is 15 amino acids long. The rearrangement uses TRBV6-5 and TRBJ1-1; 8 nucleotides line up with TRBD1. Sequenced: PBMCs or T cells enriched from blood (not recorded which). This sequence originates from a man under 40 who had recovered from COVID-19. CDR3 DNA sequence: TGTGCCAGCAGTTACTCCCCGGACAGGGTTATTGAAGCTTTCTTT. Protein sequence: CASSYSPDRVIEAFF.